A single sample is the source of the 7 T cell receptor beta chains below, sequenced in a study of T-cell reconstitution after alpha-beta-depleted transplantation in children. Unique molecular identifiers were built into the TCRbeta library. TCRdb called the PCR reads again in MiXCR, with one record for every CDR3 protein. The data show about 490,000 distinct CDR3 sequences, over 9.5% seen once. The input for sequencing was PBMCs, taken before TCRalphabeta/CD19-depleted stem cell transplant. The receptors derive from a child aged 2 to 10 with inherited bone marrow failure, due to receive a stem cell transplant.

The table lists this clonotype with many counts. The chain has TRBV27 and TRBJ1-5; a possible D gene is TRBD1 (6 bases). Germline V gene data show CDR1 as MNHEY and CDR2 as SMNVEV (reference sequence). V lost 2 bases to trimming and J lost 5 bases, with 13 bases between them. The length of the CDR3 is 15 residues. CDR3 bases: TGTGCCAGCAGTTTACGGGGGGCGCGTGATCAGCCCCAGCATTTT. It codes for CASSLRGARDQPQHF.

This clonotype was counted ten times or more. The V and J genes are TRBV29-1 and TRBJ2-7, with D perhaps assigned TRBD1 or TRBD2 (7 bases each). The CDR3 is made up of 12 amino acids. Germline CDR1 reads SQVTM; CDR2 reads ANQGSEA. Between the trimmed V and J ends, which lost 5 bases and 4 bases, there was a span of 12 bases. The DNA for the CDR3 is TGCAGCGTTATCAGGGGGGGTTACGAGCAGTACTTC. It translates to CSVIRGGYEQYF.

This clonotype was counted ten times or more. This rearrangement joins TRBV4-1 to TRBJ2-3, with D unresolved. The CDR3 length is 16 residues. V dropped 0 bases and J dropped 5 bases, with 15 bases sitting between them. CDR1 MGHRA and CDR2 YSYEKL come from the germline V gene. The CDR3 loop is CASSQDGRGPGDTQYF. CDR3 sequence (DNA): TGCGCCAGCAGCCAAGATGGCCGTGGACCGGGAGATACGCAGTATTTT.

Ten or more counts support this clonotype. This sequence joins TRBV29-1 and TRBJ1-2; a possible D gene is TRBD1 (5 bases). This CDR3 is 15 amino acids long. CDR1 is SQVTM, CDR2 ANQGSEA, per germline. The V end was cut by 3 bases, the J end by 3 bases, with 17 bases between. CDR3 protein: CSVDYSAGGDYGYTF. CDR3 in DNA: TGCAGCGTTGATTACAGCGCCGGGGGGGACTATGGCTACACCTTC.

There are many counts of this clonotype. V usage is TRBV29-1 and J usage is TRBJ2-7, with 10 bases matching TRBD1. This CDR3 spans 13 amino acids. V dropped 4 bases and J dropped 3; count of bases not matched to a gene: 3. Germline CDR1 SQVTM, CDR2 ANQGSEA. CDR3 coding DNA: TGCAGCGTTGGCCGGGACAGGGGCTACGAGCAGTACTTC. This codes for CSVGRDRGYEQYF.

A few counts support this clonotype. The rearrangement joins TRBV6-5 to TRBJ1-2, with unresolved D. There are 15 residues in the CDR3. V lost 6 bases, J lost 3 bases, and 17 bases lay in between. Looked up from germline, CDR1 is MNHEY and CDR2 is SVGAGI. The CDR3 DNA reads as TGTGCCAGCAGATTAAATGGTGGAGCGGACTATGGCTACACCTTC. It codes for CASRLNGGADYGYTF.

This clonotype was counted ten times or more. The CDR3 spells CSARAGGGAGEQFF. In DNA, the CDR3 is TGCAGTGCTAGAGCGGGAGGCGGGGCCGGTGAGCAGTTCTTC. The V and J genes are TRBV20-1 and TRBJ2-1, with TRBD2 matching 7 bases. V trimming: 1 base; J trimming: 9 bases; junction bases outside the gene matches: 9. CDR3 length equals 14 residues. Germline CDR1 and CDR2: DFQATT and SNEGSKA (reference sequence).